The 20 T cell receptor beta chains listed next were all sequenced from one sample in a study of vaccination and CD4 T cells after COVID-19. Sequenced with the Oncomine TCR Beta short-read assay was DNA taken from cultured CD4+ T cells. TCRdb re-analysed the PCR reads in MiXCR, keeping a single row per CDR3 protein. This sample has 10,000 to 15,000 distinct CDR3 sequences; around 74% occur once, and the top ten carry around 8.1%. Their recognized antigens are unknown. Regarding treatment: roughly 10-day PBMC culture with coronavirus spike peptide pools or control peptides (ViraFEST assay). Sequencing was performed on CD4+ T cells from blood, cultured in vitro, taken after SARS-CoV-2 vaccination. The origin of the receptors is a human donor who received a COVID-19 vaccine.

The chain combines TRBV6-1 with TRBJ1-3, with 7 positions matching TRBD1. The CDR3 extends over 15 amino acids. Germline CDR1 is MNHNS and CDR2 is SASEGT. V lost 7 bases to trimming and J lost 0 bases; unmatched junction nucleotides: 6. CDR3 bases: TGTGCCAGCACCTCGGACAGGACCTCTGGAAACACCATATATTTT. This gives the protein CASTSDRTSGNTIYF.

The chain employs TRBV7-3 and TRBJ2-7; TRBD1 agrees at 7 bases. The CDR3 has 14 amino acids. The ends lost 4 bases at V and 2 bases at J; junction bases unmatched: 5. Germline-derived CDR1 and CDR2 are SGHTA and FQGTGA. CDR3 loop: CASSSGTVTYEQYF. The CDR3, as DNA: TGTGCCAGCAGCTCAGGGACAGTGACCTACGAGCAGTACTTC.

This chain links TRBV19 with TRBJ2-6; TRBD1 matches 7 bases. The V segment lost 6 bases and the J segment 4 bases; nucleotides outside the gene matches: 12. CDR3 length: 17 residues. CDR1 LNHDA and CDR2 SQIVND come from the germline V gene (reference sequence). The CDR3 loop is CASRTRNRGPGANVLTF. DNA of the CDR3: TGTGCCAGTAGGACCAGAAACAGGGGTCCGGGGGCCAACGTCCTGACTTTC. Based on the CDR3 plus reference TRBV19 and TRBJ2-6, the full variable domain is DGGITQSPKYLFRKEGQNVTLSCEQNLNHDAMYWYRQDPGQGLRLIYYSQIVNDFQKGDIAEGYSVSREKKESFPLTVTSAQKNPTAFYLCASRTRNRGPGANVLTFGAGSRLTVL.

The rearrangement links TRBV5-1 to TRBJ2-5; unclear D gene. CDR3 length: 13 residues. Trimming stripped 1 base from V and 2 bases from J, with 6 bases between. Germline-derived CDR1 and CDR2 are SGHRS and YFSETQ. In DNA form, the CDR3 reads TGCGCCAGCAGCTTGCCCGAGCAAGAGACCCAGTACTTC. This sequence encodes CASSLPEQETQYF.

The chain employs TRBV28 and TRBJ1-5; D is possibly TRBD1 (6 bases). V dropped 2 bases and J dropped 6 bases, with 14 bases sitting between them. The germline V gene encodes CDR1 MDHEN and CDR2 SYDVKM. The CDR3 runs 15 residues. This CDR3 reads CASSLRGGLVQPQHF. The CDR3 DNA sequence: TGTGCCAGCAGTTTAAGGGGGGGCTTGGTTCAGCCCCAGCATTTT.

CDR3 residues: CASSLSGAGRVNTEAFF. The CDR3 DNA is TGTGCCAGCAGCTTGTCAGGGGCCGGACGGGTGAACACTGAAGCTTTCTTT. The rearrangement links TRBV7-8 to TRBJ1-1, with TRBD1 as a possible D gene (6 bases). Trimming cost V 3 bases and J 0 bases, with 17 bases left between them. From germline, CDR1 is SGHVS and CDR2 FQNEAQ. The CDR3 is 17 residues long.

This chain connects TRBV6-5 to TRBJ1-3; possibly TRBD1 for D (5 bases). The V end lost 2 bases, the J end lost 7 bases, and 15 bases lay between the germline ends. Germline lookup yields CDR1 MNHEY and CDR2 SVGAGI. This CDR3 contains 15 residues. This chain's CDR3 is CASSYLGGVLNTIYF. CDR3 DNA sequence: TGTGCCAGCAGTTACCTCGGGGGAGTTTTGAACACCATATATTTT.

The CDR3 DNA sequence: TGTGCCAGCAGTTTGACCTCAGGGCTGAACACCGGGGAGCTGTTTTTT. Translation gives CASSLTSGLNTGELFF. The chain couples TRBV12-3 or TRBV12-4 to TRBJ2-2; TRBD1 is a possible D gene (5 bases). The CDR3 covers 16 residues. Trimming stripped 3 bases from V and 1 base from J, with 12 bases between.

J is TRBJ1-1 and V is TRBV5-4, with D unresolved. V gave up 4 bases and J gave up 11 bases, with 18 bases separating them. The CDR3 runs to 13 residues. From germline, CDR1 is SGHNT and CDR2 YYREEE (reference sequence). The CDR3 bases are TGTGCCAGCAGCCGTCCCGGGGAGAGAAGGGCTTTCTTT. Translating it yields CASSRPGERRAFF.

This clonotype appeared a few times. The genes are TRBV11-3 and TRBJ1-1; D possibly corresponds to TRBD1 (5 bases). CDR1 is SGHNT and CDR2 is YENEEA in the germline V gene. The CDR3 loop spans 19 amino acids. V lost 1 base and J lost 0, with 21 bases in between. The CDR3, as DNA: TGTGCCAGCAGCTTAGGATACCCAGGGATGAGAAGGGTGAACACTGAAGCTTTCTTT. This gives the protein CASSLGYPGMRRVNTEAFF.

V is TRBV20-1 and J is TRBJ1-4; possible D gene TRBD1, 5 bases. V lost 5 bases and J 4 bases, leaving 20 bases between the germline ends. This CDR3 has 16 residues. The germline CDR1 and CDR2 sequences are DFQATT and SNEGSKA (reference sequence). As DNA, the CDR3 is TGCAGTGCTCGCCCCTTCATGGGGGAAGATAATGAAAAACTGTTTTTT. Protein product: CSARPFMGEDNEKLFF.

The chain employs TRBV27 and TRBJ2-7; D perhaps matches TRBD1 (6 bases). The CDR3 is made up of 16 amino acids. V lost 2 bases and J 2 bases, leaving 16 bases between the germline ends. Germline CDR1 and CDR2: MNHEY and SMNVEV (reference sequence). CDR3 region: CASSLVGTRGTYEQYF. DNA of the CDR3: TGTGCCAGCAGTTTAGTGGGGACCAGGGGCACCTACGAGCAGTACTTC.

The rearrangement links TRBV20-1 to TRBJ2-7; D is ambiguous. With 0 bases removed from V and 4 bases from J, the gap between germline ends came to 13 bases. The CDR3 loop spans 14 amino acids. CDR1 is DFQATT and CDR2 is SNEGSKA in the germline V gene (reference sequence). CDR3 nucleotides: TGCAGTGCTAGAGATCCGGTGGTAGGATACGAGCAGTACTTC. Translation: CSARDPVVGYEQYF.

The chain uses TRBV20-1 and TRBJ2-7, with TRBD1 matching 11 bases. This CDR3 spans 14 amino acids. Germline trimming cut 5 bases from V and 5 bases from J; bases unmatched to any gene: 8. Germline V lookup: CDR1 DFQATT, CDR2 SNEGSKA (reference sequence). Here the CDR3 reads CSAWSRTGGNEQYF. The CDR3 bases are TGCAGTGCTTGGTCCAGGACAGGGGGCAACGAGCAGTACTTC.

The J gene is TRBJ1-6, the V gene TRBV6-5; TRBD1 aligns across 11 bases. CDR1 MNHEY and CDR2 SVGAGI come from the germline V gene. The length of the CDR3 is 19 residues. The V gene end was trimmed by 2 bases and the J gene end by 0 bases; junction bases not matched to a gene: 6. CDR3 residues: CASSYGTGGIGSYNSPLHF. In nucleotides, the CDR3 is TGTGCCAGCAGTTACGGGACAGGGGGTATAGGCTCCTATAATTCACCCCTCCACTTT.

This chain uses TRBV24-1 with TRBJ1-6; tentatively, D is TRBD1 (5 bases). The CDR3 loop spans 16 amino acids. V lost 9 bases, J lost 6 bases, and 20 bases lay in between. CDR1 KGHDR and CDR2 SFDVKD come from the germline V gene. CDR3 sequence reads: CATSRVGAAFNSPLHF. The CDR3 DNA reads as TGTGCCACCTCGCGTGTTGGGGCCGCATTTAATTCACCCCTCCACTTT.

The rearrangement links TRBV7-3 to TRBJ2-3; no clear D. The germline V gene has CDR1 SGHTA and CDR2 FQGTGA. Deletions cut 6 bases from V and 0 bases from J, with 13 bases between. The CDR3 spans 15 residues. The CDR3 sequence: CASRQDISSTDTQYF. The CDR3 DNA sequence: TGTGCCAGCAGACAAGACATCTCTAGCACAGATACGCAGTATTTT.

The rearrangement uses TRBV7-2 and TRBJ2-3, with 11 positions matching TRBD2. This CDR3 spans 15 amino acids. Germline V lookup: CDR1 SGHTA, CDR2 FQGNSA. V lost 2 bases and J lost 6; bases outside the gene matches: 4. The CDR3 sequence: CASSLLAGGEDTQYF. As DNA, the CDR3 is TGTGCCAGCAGCTTACTAGCGGGGGGTGAGGATACGCAGTATTTT.

The gene calls are TRBV27 and TRBJ2-7; D tentatively reads TRBD1 or TRBD2 (5 bases each). Trimming removed 1 base at V and 3 bases at J, with 16 bases between. This CDR3 contains 16 residues. The germline V gene encodes CDR1 MNHEY and CDR2 SMNVEV (reference sequence). CDR3 sequence: CASSLLFGTDYYEQYF. CDR3 nucleotides: TGTGCCAGCAGTTTATTGTTTGGGACCGATTACTACGAGCAGTACTTC.

The chain combines TRBV20-1 with TRBJ1-6; D call uncertain. This CDR3 region has 12 residues. The V end was cut by 3 bases, the J end by 11 bases, with 11 bases between. Germline V lookup: CDR1 DFQATT, CDR2 SNEGSKA (reference sequence). CDR3 protein: CSASPGSPPLHF. The CDR3 coding sequence is TGCAGTGCTAGTCCAGGTTCTCCACCCCTCCACTTT.